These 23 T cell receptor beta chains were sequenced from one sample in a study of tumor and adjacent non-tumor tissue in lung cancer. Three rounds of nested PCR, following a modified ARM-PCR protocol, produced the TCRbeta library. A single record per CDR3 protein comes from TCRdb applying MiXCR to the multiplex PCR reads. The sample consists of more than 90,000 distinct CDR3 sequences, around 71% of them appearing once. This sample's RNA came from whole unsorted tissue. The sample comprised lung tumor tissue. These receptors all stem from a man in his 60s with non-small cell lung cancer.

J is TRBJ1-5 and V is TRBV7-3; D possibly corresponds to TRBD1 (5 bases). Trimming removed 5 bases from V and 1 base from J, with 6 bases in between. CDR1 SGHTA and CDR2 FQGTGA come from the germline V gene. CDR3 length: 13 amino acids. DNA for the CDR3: TGTGCCAGCAGCGCAGGGAGCAATCAGCCCCAGCATTTT. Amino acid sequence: CASSAGSNQPQHF.

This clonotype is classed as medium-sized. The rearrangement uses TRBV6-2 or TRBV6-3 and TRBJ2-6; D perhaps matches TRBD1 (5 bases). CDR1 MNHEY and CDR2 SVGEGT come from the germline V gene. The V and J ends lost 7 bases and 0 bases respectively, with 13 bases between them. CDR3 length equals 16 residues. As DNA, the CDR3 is TGTGCCAGCACCAAGGGGCGTCACTCTGGGGCCAACGTCCTGACTTTC. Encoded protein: CASTKGRHSGANVLTF.

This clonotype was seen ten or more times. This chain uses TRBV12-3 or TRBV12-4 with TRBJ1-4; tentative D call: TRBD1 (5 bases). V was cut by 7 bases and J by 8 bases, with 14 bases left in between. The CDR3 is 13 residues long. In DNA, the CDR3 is TGTGCCAGCAAGGGGACCCTCGAGGAAAAACTGTTTTTT. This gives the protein CASKGTLEEKLFF.

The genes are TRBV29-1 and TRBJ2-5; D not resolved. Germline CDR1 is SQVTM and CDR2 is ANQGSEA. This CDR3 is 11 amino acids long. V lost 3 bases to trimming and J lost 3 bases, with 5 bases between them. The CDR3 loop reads CSVESEETQYF. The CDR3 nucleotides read TGCAGCGTTGAGTCGGAAGAGACCCAGTACTTC.

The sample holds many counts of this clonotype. The CDR3: CASSPPDVPTYEQYF. CDR3 sequence (DNA): TGTGCCAGCAGCCCCCCAGACGTTCCCACCTACGAGCAGTACTTC. V gene TRBV6-5 combines with J gene TRBJ2-7, with D unclear. This CDR3 comprises 15 residues. Germline lookup yields CDR1 MNHEY and CDR2 SVGAGI. Trimming stripped 6 bases from V and 2 bases from J, with 17 bases between.

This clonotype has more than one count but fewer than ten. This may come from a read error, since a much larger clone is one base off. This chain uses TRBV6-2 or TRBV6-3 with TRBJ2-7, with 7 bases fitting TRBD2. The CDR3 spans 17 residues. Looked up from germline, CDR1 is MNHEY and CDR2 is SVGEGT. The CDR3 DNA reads TGTGCCAGCAGTTATTCGAGCGGGACCGACTTCTCCTACGGGCAGTACTTC. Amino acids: CASSYSSGTDFSYGQYF.

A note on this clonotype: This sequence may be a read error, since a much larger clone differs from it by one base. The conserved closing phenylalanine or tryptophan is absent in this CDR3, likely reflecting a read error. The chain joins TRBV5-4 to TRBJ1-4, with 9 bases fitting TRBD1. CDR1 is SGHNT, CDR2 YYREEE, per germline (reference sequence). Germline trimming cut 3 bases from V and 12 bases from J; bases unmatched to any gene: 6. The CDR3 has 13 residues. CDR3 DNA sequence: TGTGCCAGCAGCTCAAACCGGGACAGGGAACTGTTTCTT. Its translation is CASSSNRDRELFL.

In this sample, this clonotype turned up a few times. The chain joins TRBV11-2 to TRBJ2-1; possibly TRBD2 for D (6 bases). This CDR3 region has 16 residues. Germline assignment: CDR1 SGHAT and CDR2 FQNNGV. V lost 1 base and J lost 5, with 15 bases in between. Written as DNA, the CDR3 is TGTGCCAGCAGCTTAGTGCTGAGGCTAGCGAACAATGAGCAGTTCTTC. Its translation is CASSLVLRLANNEQFF.

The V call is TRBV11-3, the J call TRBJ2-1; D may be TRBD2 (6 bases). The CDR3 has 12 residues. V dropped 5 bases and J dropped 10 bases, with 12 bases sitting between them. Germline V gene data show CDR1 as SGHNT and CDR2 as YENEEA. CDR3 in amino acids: CASSPGGSEQFF. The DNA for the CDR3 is TGTGCCAGCAGCCCTGGGGGGTCGGAGCAGTTCTTC.

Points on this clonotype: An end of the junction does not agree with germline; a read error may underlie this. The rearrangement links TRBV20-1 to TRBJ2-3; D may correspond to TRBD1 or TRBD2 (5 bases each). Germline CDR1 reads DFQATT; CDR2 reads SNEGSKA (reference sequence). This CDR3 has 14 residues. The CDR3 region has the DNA TGCAGTGCTAAGGACGGGGCGAGCACAGATACGCAGTGTTTT. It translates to CSAKDGASTDTQCF.

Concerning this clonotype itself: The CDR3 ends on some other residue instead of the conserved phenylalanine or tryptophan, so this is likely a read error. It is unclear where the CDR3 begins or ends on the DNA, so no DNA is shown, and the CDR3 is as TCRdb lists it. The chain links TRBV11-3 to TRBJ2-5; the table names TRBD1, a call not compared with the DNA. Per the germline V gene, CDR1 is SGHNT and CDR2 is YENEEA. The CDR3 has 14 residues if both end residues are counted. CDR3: CASSPRGGDETRYS.

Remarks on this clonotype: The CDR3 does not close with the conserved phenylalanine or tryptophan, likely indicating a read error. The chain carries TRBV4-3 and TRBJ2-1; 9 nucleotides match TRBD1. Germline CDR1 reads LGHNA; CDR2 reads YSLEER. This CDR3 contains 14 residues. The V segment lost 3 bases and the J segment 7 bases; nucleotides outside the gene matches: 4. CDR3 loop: CASSQTGTGNEQFL. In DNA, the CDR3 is TGCGCCAGCAGCCAGACCGGGACAGGGAATGAGCAGTTCCTT.

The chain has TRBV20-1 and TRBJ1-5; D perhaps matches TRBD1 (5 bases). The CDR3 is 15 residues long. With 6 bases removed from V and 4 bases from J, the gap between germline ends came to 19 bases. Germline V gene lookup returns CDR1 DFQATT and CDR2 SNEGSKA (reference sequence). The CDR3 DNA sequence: TGCAGTGCACCACAGACAGCGGATACAAATCAGCCCCAGCATTTT. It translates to CSAPQTADTNQPQHF.

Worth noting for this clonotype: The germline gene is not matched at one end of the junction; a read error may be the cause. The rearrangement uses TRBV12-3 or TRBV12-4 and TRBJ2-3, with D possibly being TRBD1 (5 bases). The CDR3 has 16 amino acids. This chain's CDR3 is CACSSSDSGNTDTQYF. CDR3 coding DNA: TGTGCCTGCAGTTCCAGTGACAGTGGGAACACAGATACGCAGTATTTT.

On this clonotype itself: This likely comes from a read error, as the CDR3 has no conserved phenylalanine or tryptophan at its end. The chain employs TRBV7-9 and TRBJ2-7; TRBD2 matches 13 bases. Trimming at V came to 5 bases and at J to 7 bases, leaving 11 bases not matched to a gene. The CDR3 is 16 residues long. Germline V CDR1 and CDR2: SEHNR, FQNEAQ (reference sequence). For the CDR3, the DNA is TGTGCCAGCAGCGGACCGGGACTAGCGGGACGGTATGAGCAGTACCTC. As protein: CASSGPGLAGRYEQYL.

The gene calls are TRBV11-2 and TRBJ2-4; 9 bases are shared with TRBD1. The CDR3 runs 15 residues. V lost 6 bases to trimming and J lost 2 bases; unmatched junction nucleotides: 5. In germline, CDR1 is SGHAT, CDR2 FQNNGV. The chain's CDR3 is CASRATGGTKNIQYF. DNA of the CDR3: TGTGCCAGCAGGGCGACAGGGGGGACCAAAAACATTCAGTACTTC.

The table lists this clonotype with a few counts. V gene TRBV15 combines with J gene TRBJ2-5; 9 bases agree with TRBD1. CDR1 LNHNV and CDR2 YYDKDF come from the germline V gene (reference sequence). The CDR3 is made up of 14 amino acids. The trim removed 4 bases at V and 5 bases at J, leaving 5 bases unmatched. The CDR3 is CATSKQGARETQYF. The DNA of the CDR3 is TGTGCCACCAGCAAACAGGGGGCCAGGGAGACCCAGTACTTC.

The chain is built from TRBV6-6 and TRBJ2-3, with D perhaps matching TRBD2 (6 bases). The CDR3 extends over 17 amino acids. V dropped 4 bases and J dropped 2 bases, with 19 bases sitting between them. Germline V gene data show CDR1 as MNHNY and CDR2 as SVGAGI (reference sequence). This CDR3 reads CASSCGEDNYYTDTQYF. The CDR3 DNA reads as TGTGCCAGCAGTTGCGGGGAGGACAATTACTACACAGATACGCAGTATTTT.

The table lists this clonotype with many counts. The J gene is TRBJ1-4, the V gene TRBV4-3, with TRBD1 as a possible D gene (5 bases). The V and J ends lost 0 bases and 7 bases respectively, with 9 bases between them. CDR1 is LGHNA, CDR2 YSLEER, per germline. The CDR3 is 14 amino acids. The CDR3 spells CASSQEGRAEKLFF. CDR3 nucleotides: TGCGCCAGCAGCCAAGAAGGCAGGGCTGAAAAACTGTTTTTT.

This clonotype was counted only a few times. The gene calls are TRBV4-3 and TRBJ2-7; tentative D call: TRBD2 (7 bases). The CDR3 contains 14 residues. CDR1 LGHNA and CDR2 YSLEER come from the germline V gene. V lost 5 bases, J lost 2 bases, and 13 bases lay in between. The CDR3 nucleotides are TGCGCCAGCAGCAGAGAGGGGGGGGCCTACGAGCAGTACTTC. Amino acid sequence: CASSREGGAYEQYF.

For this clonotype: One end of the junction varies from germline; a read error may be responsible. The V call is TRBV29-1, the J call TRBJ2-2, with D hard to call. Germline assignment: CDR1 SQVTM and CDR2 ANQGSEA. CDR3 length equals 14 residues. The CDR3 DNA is TGCAACGTTAGTGTGGTAGGGCGGACCGGGGAGCTGTTTTTT. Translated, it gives CNVSVVGRTGELFF.

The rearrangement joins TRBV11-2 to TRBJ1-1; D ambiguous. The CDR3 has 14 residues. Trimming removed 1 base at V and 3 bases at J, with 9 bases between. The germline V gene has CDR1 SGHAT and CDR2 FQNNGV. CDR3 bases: TGTGCCAGCAGCTTAGTGGGCGGGGACACTGAAGCTTTCTTT. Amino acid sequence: CASSLVGGDTEAFF.

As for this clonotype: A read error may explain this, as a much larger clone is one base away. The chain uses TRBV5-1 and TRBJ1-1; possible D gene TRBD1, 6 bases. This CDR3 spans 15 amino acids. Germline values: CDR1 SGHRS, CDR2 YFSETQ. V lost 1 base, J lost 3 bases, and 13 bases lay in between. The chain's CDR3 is CASSLFGGWDTEAFF. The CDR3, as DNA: TGCGCCAGCAGCTTGTTCGGGGGCTGGGACACTGAAGCTTTCTTT.